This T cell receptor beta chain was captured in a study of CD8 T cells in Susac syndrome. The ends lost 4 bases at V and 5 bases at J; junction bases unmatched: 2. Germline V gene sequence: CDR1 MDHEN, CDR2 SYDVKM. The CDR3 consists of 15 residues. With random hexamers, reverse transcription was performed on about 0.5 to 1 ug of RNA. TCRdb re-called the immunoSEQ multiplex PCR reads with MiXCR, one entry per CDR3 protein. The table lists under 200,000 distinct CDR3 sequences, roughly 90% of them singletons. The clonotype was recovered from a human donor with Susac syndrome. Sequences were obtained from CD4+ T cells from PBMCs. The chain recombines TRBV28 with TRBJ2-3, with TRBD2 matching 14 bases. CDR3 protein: CASSSGLAGEDTQYF. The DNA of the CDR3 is TGTGCCAGCAGTTCGGGACTAGCGGGGGAAGATACGCAGTATTTT.